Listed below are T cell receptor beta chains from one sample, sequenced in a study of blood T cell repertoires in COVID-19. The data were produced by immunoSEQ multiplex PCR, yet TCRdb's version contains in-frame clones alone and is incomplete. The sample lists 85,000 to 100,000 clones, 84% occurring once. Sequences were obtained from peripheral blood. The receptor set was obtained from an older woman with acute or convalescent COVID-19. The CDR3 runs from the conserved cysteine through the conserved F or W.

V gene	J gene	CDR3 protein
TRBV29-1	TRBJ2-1	CSLRDRVLREQFF
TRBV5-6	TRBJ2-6	CASSSPGQFSGANVLTF
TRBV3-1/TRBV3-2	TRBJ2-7	CASSQAGQNYEQYF
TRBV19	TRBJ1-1	CASSINRGGEAFF
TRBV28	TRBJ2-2	CASSLGRANTGELFF
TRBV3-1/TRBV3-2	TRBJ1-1	CASSPQGMGNTEAFF
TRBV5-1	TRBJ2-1	CASSLGFRSDEQFF
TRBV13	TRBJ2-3	CASSTGIQGDTQYF
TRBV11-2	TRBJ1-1	CASSPEVLNTEAFF
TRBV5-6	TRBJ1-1	CASSSVGRENTEAFF
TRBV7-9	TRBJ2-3	CASSLARAGDTQYF
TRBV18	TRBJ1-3	CASSTPRQLSSGNTIYF
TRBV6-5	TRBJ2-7	CASRNRENEQYF
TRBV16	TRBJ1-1	CASSPRGMNTEAFF
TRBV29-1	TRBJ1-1	CSVEINREAFF
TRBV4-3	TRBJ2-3	CASSQDGVANTDTQYF
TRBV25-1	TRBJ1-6	CASSSILDSPLHF
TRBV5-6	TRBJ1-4	CASTLRLPDATNEKLFF
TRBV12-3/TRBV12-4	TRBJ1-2	CASSSTVSYGYTF
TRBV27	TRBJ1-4	CASRRTGVQEKLFF